This T cell receptor beta chain is from a study of chemoradiotherapy in HPV16-positive cancers. Study context: A couple of HPV16-positive patients' cells yielded candidate HPV-specific clones and common motifs.

CDR1 is SGHTA, CDR2 FQGNSA, per germline. Trimming took 5 bases from V and 7 from J; bases not matched to a gene: 8. The CDR3 is 15 amino acids. Repeated repertoire sampling spanned the course of chemoradiotherapy. The data were produced by immunoSEQ multiplex PCR, yet TCRdb's version contains in-frame clones alone and is incomplete. The table lists 13,000 to 15,000 clones, about two thirds of them singletons. Sample collection was performed from a patient who underwent chemoradiotherapy. The sequence was collected from a human donor with HPV-associated anogenital cancer. The chain has TRBV7-2 and TRBJ1-6; 7 bases agree with TRBD1. The CDR3: CASSTRQGLNSPLHF. DNA for the CDR3: TGTGCCAGCAGCACTCGACAGGGACTCAATTCACCCCTCCACTTT.